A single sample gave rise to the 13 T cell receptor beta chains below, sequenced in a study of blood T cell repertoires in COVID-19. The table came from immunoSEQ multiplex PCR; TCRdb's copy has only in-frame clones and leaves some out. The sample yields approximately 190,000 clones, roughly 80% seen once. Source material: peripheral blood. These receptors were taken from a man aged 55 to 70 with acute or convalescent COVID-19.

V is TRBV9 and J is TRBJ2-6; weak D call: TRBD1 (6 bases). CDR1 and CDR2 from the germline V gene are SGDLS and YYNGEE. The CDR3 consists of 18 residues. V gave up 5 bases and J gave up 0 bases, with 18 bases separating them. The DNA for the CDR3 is TGTGCCAGCAGGGACAGCTCAAGCCTTCACTCTGGGGCCAACGTCCTGACTTTC. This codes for CASRDSSSLHSGANVLTF.

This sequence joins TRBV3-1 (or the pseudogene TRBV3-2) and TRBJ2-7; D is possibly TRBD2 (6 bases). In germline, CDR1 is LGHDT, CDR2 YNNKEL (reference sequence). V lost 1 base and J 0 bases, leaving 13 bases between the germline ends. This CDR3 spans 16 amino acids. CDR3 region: CASSQGDFQSSYEQYF. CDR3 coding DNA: TGTGCCAGCAGCCAAGGGGACTTTCAGAGCTCCTACGAGCAGTACTTC.

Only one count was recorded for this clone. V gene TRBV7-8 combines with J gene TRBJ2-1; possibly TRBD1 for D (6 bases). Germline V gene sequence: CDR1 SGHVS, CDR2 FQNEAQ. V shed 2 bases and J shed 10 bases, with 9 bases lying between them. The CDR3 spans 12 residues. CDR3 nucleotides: TGTGCCAGCAGCTTACTAGGGGGAGAGCAGTTCTTC. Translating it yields CASSLLGGEQFF.

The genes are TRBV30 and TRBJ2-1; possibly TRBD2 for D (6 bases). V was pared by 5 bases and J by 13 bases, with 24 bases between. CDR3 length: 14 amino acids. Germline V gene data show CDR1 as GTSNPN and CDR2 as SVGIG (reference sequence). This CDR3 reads CAWEASTAGLLQFF. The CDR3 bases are TGTGCCTGGGAGGCTAGTACCGCGGGGTTGTTACAGTTCTTC.

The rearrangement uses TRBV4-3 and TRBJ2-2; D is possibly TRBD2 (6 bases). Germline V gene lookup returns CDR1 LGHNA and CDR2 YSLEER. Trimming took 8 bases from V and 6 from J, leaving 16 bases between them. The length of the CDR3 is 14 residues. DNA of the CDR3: TGCGCCAGCCGCCCCATAAGCGGGTCCGGGGAGCTGTTTTTT. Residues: CASRPISGSGELFF.

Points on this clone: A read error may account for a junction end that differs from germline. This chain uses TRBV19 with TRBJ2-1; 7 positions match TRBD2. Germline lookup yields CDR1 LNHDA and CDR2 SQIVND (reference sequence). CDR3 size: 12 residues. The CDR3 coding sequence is TGTGCCAGTAGTATAGGGGACGGGGGGAAGATCTTC. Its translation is CASSIGDGGKIF.

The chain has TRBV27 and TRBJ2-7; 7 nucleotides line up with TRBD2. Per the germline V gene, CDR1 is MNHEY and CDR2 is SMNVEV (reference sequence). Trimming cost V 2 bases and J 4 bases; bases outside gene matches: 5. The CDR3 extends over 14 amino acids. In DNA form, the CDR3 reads TGTGCCAGCAGTTTAGGGCAGGGAGGGTACGAGCAGTACTTC. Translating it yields CASSLGQGGYEQYF.

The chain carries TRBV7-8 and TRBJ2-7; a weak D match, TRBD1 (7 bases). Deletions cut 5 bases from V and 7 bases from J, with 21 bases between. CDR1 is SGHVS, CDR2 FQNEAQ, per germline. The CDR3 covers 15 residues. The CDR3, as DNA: TGTGCCAGCAGCGCGGGACAGTTCTACGACGTTGAGCAGTACTTC. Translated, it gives CASSAGQFYDVEQYF. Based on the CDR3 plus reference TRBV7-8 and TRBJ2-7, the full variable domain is GAGVSQSPRYKVAKRGQDVALRCDPISGHVSLFWYQQALGQGPEFLTYFQNEAQLDKSGLPSDRFFAERPEGSVSTLKIQRTQQEDSAVYLCASSAGQFYDVEQYFGPGTRLTVT.

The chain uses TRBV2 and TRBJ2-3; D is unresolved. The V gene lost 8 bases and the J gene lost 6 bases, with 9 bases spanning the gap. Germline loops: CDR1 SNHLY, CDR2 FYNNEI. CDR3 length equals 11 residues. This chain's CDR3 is CASGTRDTQYF. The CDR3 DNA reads TGTGCCAGCGGAACCAGGGATACGCAGTATTTT. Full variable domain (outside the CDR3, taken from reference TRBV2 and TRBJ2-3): EPEVTQTPSHQVTQMGQEVILRCVPISNHLYFYWYRQILGQKVEFLVSFYNNEISEKSEIFDDQFSVERPDGSNFTLKIRSTKLEDSAMYFCASGTRDTQYFGPGTRLTVL.

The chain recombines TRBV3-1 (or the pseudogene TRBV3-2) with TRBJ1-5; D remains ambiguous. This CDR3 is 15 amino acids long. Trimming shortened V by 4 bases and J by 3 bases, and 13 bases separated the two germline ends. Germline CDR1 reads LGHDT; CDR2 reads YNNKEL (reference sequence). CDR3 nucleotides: TGTGCCAGCAGCCCAACTCGGGTTTCCAATCAGCCCCAGCATTTT. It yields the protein CASSPTRVSNQPQHF.

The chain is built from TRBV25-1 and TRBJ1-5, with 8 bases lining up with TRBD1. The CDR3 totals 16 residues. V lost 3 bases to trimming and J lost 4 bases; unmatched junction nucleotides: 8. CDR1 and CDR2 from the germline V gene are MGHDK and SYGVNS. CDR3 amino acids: CASSETGVGANQPQHF. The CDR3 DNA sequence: TGTGCCAGCAGTGAGACAGGGGTTGGGGCAAATCAGCCCCAGCATTTT.

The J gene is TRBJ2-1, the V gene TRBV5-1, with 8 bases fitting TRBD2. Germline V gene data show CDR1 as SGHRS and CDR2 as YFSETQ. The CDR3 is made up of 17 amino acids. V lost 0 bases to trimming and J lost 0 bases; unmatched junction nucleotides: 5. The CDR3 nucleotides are TGCGCCAGCAGCTTGGACTCACTAGCGGTCTCCTACAATGAGCAGTTCTTC. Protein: CASSLDSLAVSYNEQFF.

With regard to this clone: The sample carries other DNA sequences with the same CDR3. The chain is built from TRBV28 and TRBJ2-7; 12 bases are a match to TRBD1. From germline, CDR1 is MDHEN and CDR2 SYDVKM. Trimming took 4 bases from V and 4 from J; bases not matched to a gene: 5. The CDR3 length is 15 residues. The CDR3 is CASSSGQGAVYEQYF. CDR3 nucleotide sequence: TGTGCCAGCAGTTCGGGACAGGGGGCAGTTTACGAGCAGTACTTC.